This TCR beta chain was identified during a study of blood T cell repertoires in COVID-19. About the study: Acute and convalescent COVID-19 samples came from the United States, Italy and Spain. Nucleic acid was either cDNA or gDNA, and it came from T cells, B-cell-depleted T cells, or PBMCs.

Authors' processing steps: Researchers report that nucleated cell counts were estimated from reference gene primer amplification. Assay used: immunoSEQ multiplex PCR; TCRdb lists only in-frame clones, some missing. The V and J calls and the clone size are those of that table, but D and trimming were determined from the DNA. Among hundreds of thousands of clones listed, 80% to 90% were seen once. In this sample, this clone turned up a few times. Sequenced material: peripheral blood. The receptor comes from a man aged 40-49 years with acute or convalescent COVID-19.

The CDR3 spells CASSYRSLNTEAFF. CDR3 nucleotides: TGTGCCAGCAGTTACCGTAGCTTGAACACTGAAGCTTTCTTT. The chain has TRBV6-2 or TRBV6-3 and TRBJ1-1, with D uncertain. CDR3 length: 14 amino acids. Trimming removed 2 bases from V and 0 bases from J, with 7 bases in between. The germline V gene has CDR1 MNHEY and CDR2 SVGEGT.